Below are 12 T cell receptor beta chains sequenced from a single sample in a study of T cells in Graves' hyperthyroidism and ophthalmopathy. TCR beta CDR3 regions were amplified from RNA. A first-round RT-PCR of the TCR CDR3 used the HTBI primer set. TCRdb re-derived calls from the multiplex PCR reads in MiXCR, one entry per CDR3 protein. This table holds approximately 210,000 distinct CDR3 sequences, 17% found once. The sample comprised blood. The receptors stem from a man aged 50-59 years with Graves' hyperthyroidism.

This clonotype was detected ten times or more. The chain uses TRBV27 and TRBJ2-7; D is perhaps TRBD2 (6 bases). This CDR3 comprises 16 residues. Trimming left V 6 bases short and J 2 bases short, with 20 bases between. Germline-derived CDR1 and CDR2 are MNHEY and SMNVEV (reference sequence). In nucleotides, the CDR3 is TGTGCCAGCAGCCATTATGCGGGACGTACAACCTACGAGCAGTACTTC. Its protein is CASSHYAGRTTYEQYF.

Remarks on this clonotype: A much larger clone sits a single nucleotide away, making a read error possible. The rearrangement joins TRBV3-1 to TRBJ2-4; D remains ambiguous. Germline V gene data show CDR1 as LGHDT and CDR2 as YNNKEL (reference sequence). This CDR3 has 14 residues. CDR3 nucleotides: TGTGCCAGCAACCAAGATCTGAGTGAAAACATTCAGTACTTC. It yields the protein CASNQDLSENIQYF.

This clonotype showed up just a few times. J is TRBJ1-1 and V is TRBV11-3; TRBD1 matches at 7 bases. The trim removed 5 bases at V and 11 bases at J, leaving 5 bases unmatched. Per germline, CDR1 SGHNT and CDR2 YENEEA. The CDR3 contains 11 residues. CDR3 residues: CASSLTGWAFF. CDR3 in DNA: TGTGCCAGCAGCCTGACAGGGTGGGCTTTCTTT. The complete variable domain, with remaining parts taken from reference TRBV11-3 and TRBJ1-1, reads EAGVVQSPRYKIIEKKQPVAFWCNPISGHNTLYWYLQNLGQGPELLIRYENEEAVDDSQLPKDRFSAERLKGVDSTLKIQPAELGDSAVYLCASSLTGWAFFGQGTRLTVV.

The chain has TRBV7-3 and TRBJ2-5; TRBD2 is a possible D gene (5 bases). CDR1 is SGHTA, CDR2 FQGTGA, per germline. V lost 2 bases, J lost 5 bases, and 15 bases lay in between. There are 15 residues in the CDR3. CDR3 sequence: CASSLAPGRGETQYF. In nucleotides, the CDR3 is TGTGCCAGCAGCTTAGCCCCGGGGAGAGGGGAGACCCAGTACTTC.

This clonotype has at least ten counts. The rearrangement uses TRBV27 and TRBJ1-5; TRBD1 might be the D (6 bases). Germline CDR1 and CDR2: MNHEY and SMNVEV (reference sequence). This CDR3 comprises 16 residues. V shed 3 bases and J shed 2 bases, with 14 bases lying between them. The CDR3 DNA is TGTGCCAGCAGTTTCTCGGGGGCGAGACGCAATCAGCCCCAGCATTTT. Residues: CASSFSGARRNQPQHF.

In this sample, this clonotype turned up many times. V usage is TRBV11-3 and J usage is TRBJ2-1, with D perhaps matching TRBD1 or TRBD2 (5 bases each). Germline V lookup: CDR1 SGHNT, CDR2 YENEEA. V was trimmed by 7 bases and J by 4 bases, leaving 17 bases between them. This CDR3 region has 15 residues. CDR3: CASTLAGHEYNEQFF. CDR3 in DNA: TGTGCCAGCACCCTAGCAGGGCACGAATACAATGAGCAGTTCTTC.

The V and J genes are TRBV6-1 and TRBJ1-5; D remains ambiguous. CDR3 length equals 15 residues. The V gene lost 2 bases and the J gene lost 2 bases, with 10 bases spanning the gap. Germline-derived CDR1 and CDR2 are MNHNS and SASEGT. CDR3 sequence: CASSESRWGNQPQHF. CDR3 DNA sequence: TGTGCCAGCAGTGAATCTAGGTGGGGCAATCAGCCCCAGCATTTT.

The CDR3 loop reads CSATNWYNEQFF. The CDR3 nucleotides read TGCAGTGCAACTAACTGGTACAATGAGCAGTTCTTC. The rearrangement uses TRBV20-1 and TRBJ2-1; D not resolved. The CDR3 covers 12 residues. Germline loops: CDR1 DFQATT, CDR2 SNEGSKA (reference sequence). Trimming cost V 6 bases and J 4 bases, with 10 bases left between them.

V is TRBV7-9 and J is TRBJ1-4; D may be TRBD1 (5 bases). The V gene's germline CDR1 is SEHNR and CDR2 FQNEAQ (reference sequence). Trimming stripped 5 bases from V and 6 bases from J, with 16 bases between. This CDR3 region has 15 residues. In DNA, the CDR3 is TGTGCCAGCAGCCACCGGGACCGCTGGGATGAAAAACTGTTTTTT. Protein sequence: CASSHRDRWDEKLFF.

This clonotype turned up a few times. The rearrangement uses TRBV5-1 and TRBJ2-1; D remains unclear. From germline, CDR1 is SGHRS and CDR2 YFSETQ. Trimming took 4 bases from V and 0 from J, leaving 8 bases between them. This CDR3 comprises 14 residues. CDR3 protein: CASSLRISYNEQFF. The CDR3, as DNA: TGCGCCAGCAGCCTGAGGATCTCCTACAATGAGCAGTTCTTC. The variable domain in full, with the rest retrieved from reference TRBV5-1 and TRBJ2-1, is KAGVTQTPRYLIKTRGQQVTLSCSPISGHRSVSWYQQTPGQGLQFLFEYFSETQRNKGNFPGRFSGRQFSNSRSEMNVSTLELGDSALYLCASSLRISYNEQFFGPGTRLTVL.

This clonotype was detected ten times or more. V usage is TRBV3-1 and J usage is TRBJ1-1; D not certain. Germline CDR1 is LGHDT and CDR2 is YNNKEL (reference sequence). With 1 base removed from V and 0 bases from J, the gap between germline ends came to 18 bases. The CDR3 contains 18 residues. The chain's CDR3 is CASSQGKLGGKMNTEAFF. Here the CDR3 DNA reads TGTGCCAGCAGCCAAGGCAAATTGGGAGGCAAAATGAACACTGAAGCTTTCTTT.

This clonotype was found a few times. This chain uses TRBV12-3 or TRBV12-4 with TRBJ2-3; TRBD1 matches 8 bases. V was pared by 5 bases and J by 6 bases, with 13 bases of the junction left unmatched. The CDR3 contains 16 residues. The CDR3 sequence is CASSPRGRNLPDTQYF. CDR3 DNA: TGTGCCAGCAGTCCCAGGGGGCGGAATCTTCCGGATACGCAGTATTTT.